The sequence of this T cell receptor beta chain was determined in a study of shared clonotypes between healthy human individuals. About the research overall: Plates per donor: three CD4 naive, three CD4 memory, two CD8 naive, one CD8 memory.

To note about this clone: Its antigen is currently unknown.

Study results and limitations: Between four donors, naive CD4 clonotypes were shared at a level of about 5%.

Original methodology: ImmunoSEQ yielded junction-only sequences lacking quality scores, so filtering differed. Produced via immunoSEQ multiplex PCR; TCRdb's table is partial and in-frame only. V, J and clone size were drawn from that table, and D and trimming were deduced from the DNA. The sample lists 950,000 to 1,300,000 clones, roughly 75% occurring once. The CD4+ fraction was divided into a CD45RA+ naive subset and a CD45RA-negative memory subset. Material for sequencing was memory CD4+ T cells sorted from blood. Subset meaning: CD45RA-negative fraction. The origin of this receptor is a man younger than 35 in good health.

The CDR3 is CASRTGTRVYEQYF. CDR3 sequence (DNA): TGTGCCAGCAGGACCGGGACTAGAGTTTACGAGCAGTACTTC. The genes are TRBV28 and TRBJ2-7, with TRBD2 matching 8 bases. The germline V gene has CDR1 MDHEN and CDR2 SYDVKM. This CDR3 has 14 amino acids. J was trimmed by 4 bases and V by 6 bases; bases with no gene match: 8.